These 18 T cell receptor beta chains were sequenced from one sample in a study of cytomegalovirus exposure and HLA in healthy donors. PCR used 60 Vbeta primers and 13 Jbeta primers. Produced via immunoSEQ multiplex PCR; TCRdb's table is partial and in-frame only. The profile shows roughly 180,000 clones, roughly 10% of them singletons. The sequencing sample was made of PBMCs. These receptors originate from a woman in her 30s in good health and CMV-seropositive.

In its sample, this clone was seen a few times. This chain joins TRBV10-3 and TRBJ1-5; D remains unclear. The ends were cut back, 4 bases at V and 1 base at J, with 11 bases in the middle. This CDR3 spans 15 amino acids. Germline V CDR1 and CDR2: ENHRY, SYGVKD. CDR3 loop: CAISGAQGSNQPQHF. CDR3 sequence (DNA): TGTGCCATCAGTGGGGCCCAAGGAAGCAATCAGCCCCAGCATTTT.

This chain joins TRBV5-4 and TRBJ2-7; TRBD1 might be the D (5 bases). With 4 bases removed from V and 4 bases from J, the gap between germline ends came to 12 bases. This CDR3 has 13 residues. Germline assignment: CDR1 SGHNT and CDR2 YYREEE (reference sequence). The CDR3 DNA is TGTGCCAGCAGCGGGGCAACGGGTTACGAGCAGTACTTC. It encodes CASSGATGYEQYF.

CDR3 region: CASGLDRGSEAFF. In nucleotides, the CDR3 is TGTGCTAGTGGTTTAGACAGGGGCTCTGAAGCTTTCTTT. The chain is built from TRBV12-5 and TRBJ1-1, with 8 bases aligning to TRBD1. This CDR3 region has 13 residues. Losses at the gene ends were 3 bases for V and 6 bases for J; bases not matched to a gene: 3. CDR1 and CDR2 (germline): LGHNT, FRNRAP. The variable domain in full, with the rest retrieved from reference TRBV12-5 and TRBJ1-1, is DARVTQTPRHKVTEMGQEVTMRCQPILGHNTVFWYRQTMMQGLELLAYFRNRAPLDDSGMPKDRFSAEMPDATLATLKIQPSEPRDSAVYFCASGLDRGSEAFFGQGTRLTVV.

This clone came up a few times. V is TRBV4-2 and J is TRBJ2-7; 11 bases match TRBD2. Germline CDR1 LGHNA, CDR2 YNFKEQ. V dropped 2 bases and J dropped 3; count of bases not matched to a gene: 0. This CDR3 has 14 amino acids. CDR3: CASSQLAGGYEQYF. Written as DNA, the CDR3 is TGTGCCAGCAGCCAACTAGCGGGGGGCTACGAGCAGTACTTC.

CDR3 coding DNA: TGTGCCAGCAGCCATTCGGGACTAGCGGCCGGGGAGCTGTTTTTT. It encodes CASSHSGLAAGELFF. The chain joins TRBV5-6 to TRBJ2-2, with 11 bases that match TRBD2. After removal of 4 bases from V and 6 bases from J, the junction contained 5 bases not matched to a gene. The V gene's germline CDR1 is SGHDT and CDR2 YYEEEE. The CDR3 is made up of 15 amino acids.

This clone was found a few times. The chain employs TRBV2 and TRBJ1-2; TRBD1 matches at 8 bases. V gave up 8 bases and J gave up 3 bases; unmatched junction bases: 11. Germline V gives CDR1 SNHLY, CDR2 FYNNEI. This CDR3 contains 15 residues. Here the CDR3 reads CASRPLRGRYYGYTF. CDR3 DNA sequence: TGTGCCAGCCGACCCCTCAGGGGGCGGTACTATGGCTACACCTTC.

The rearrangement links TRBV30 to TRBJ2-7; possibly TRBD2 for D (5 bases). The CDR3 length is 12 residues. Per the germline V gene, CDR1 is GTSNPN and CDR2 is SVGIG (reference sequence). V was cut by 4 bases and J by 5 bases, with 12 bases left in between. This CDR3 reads CAWTRGPDEQYF. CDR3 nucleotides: TGTGCCTGGACGAGAGGGCCGGACGAGCAGTACTTC. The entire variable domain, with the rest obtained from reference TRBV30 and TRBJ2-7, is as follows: SQTIHQWPATLVQPVGSPLSLECTVEGTSNPNLYWYRQAAGRGLQLLFYSVGIGQISSEVPQNLSASRPQDRQFILSSKKLLLSDSGFYLCAWTRGPDEQYFGPGTRLTVT.

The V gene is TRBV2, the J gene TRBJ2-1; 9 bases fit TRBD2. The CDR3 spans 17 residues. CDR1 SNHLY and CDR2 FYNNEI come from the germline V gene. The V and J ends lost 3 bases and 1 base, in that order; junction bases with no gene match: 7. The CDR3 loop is CASSDYLAGRSYNEQFF. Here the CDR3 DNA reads TGTGCCAGCAGTGATTACCTAGCGGGACGGTCCTACAATGAGCAGTTCTTC.

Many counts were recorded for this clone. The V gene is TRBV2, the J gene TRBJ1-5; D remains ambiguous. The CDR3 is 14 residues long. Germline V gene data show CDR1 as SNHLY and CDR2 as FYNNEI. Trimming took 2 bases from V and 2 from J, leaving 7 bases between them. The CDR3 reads CASSESPGNQPQHF. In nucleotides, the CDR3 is TGTGCCAGCAGTGAATCCCCTGGCAATCAGCCCCAGCATTTT.

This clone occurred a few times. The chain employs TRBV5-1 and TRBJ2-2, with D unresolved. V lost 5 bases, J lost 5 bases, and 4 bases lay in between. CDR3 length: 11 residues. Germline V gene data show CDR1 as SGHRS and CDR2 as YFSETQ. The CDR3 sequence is CASRQTGELFF. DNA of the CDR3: TGCGCCAGCAGACAGACCGGGGAGCTGTTTTTT.

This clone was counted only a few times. CDR3 protein: CASSLAGGGQDTEAFF. The CDR3 nucleotides are TGCGCCAGCAGCTTGGCGGGAGGGGGGCAGGACACTGAAGCTTTCTTT. The V call is TRBV5-1, the J call TRBJ1-1, with D tentatively TRBD1 (6 bases). V shed 0 bases and J shed 3 bases, with 15 bases lying between them. This CDR3 is built from 16 residues. Germline V gene sequence: CDR1 SGHRS, CDR2 YFSETQ.

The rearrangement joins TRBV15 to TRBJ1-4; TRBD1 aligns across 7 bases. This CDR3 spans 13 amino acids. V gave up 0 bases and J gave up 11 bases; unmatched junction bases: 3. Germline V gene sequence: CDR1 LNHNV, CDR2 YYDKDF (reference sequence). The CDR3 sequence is CATSRDKQGKLFF. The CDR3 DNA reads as TGTGCCACCAGCAGAGATAAACAGGGGAAACTGTTTTTT.

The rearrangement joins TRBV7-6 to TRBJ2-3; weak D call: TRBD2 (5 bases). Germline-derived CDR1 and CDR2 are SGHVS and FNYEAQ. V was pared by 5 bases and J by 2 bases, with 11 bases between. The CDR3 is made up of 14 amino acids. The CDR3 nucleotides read TGTGCCAGCAGCCTGCAGCGGTTCACAGATACGCAGTATTTT. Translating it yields CASSLQRFTDTQYF.

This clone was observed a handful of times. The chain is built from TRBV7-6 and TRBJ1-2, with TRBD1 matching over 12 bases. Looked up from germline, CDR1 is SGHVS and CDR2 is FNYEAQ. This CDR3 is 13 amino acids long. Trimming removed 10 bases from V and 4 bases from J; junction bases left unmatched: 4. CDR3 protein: CAIGTGGFYGYTF. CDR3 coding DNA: TGTGCCATCGGGACAGGGGGCTTCTATGGCTACACCTTC. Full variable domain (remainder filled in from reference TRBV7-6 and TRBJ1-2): GAGVSQSPRYKVTKRGQDVALRCDPISGHVSLYWYRQALGQGPEFLTYFNYEAQQDKSGLPNDRFSAERPEGSISTLTIQRTEQRDSAMYRCAIGTGGFYGYTFGSGTRLTVV.

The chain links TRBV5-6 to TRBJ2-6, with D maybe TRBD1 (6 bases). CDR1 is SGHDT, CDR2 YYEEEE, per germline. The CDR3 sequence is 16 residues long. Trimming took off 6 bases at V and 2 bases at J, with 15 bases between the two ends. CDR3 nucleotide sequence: TGTGCCAGCACCATAGGGGGATGGGCTGGGGCCAACGTCCTGACTTTC. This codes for CASTIGGWAGANVLTF.

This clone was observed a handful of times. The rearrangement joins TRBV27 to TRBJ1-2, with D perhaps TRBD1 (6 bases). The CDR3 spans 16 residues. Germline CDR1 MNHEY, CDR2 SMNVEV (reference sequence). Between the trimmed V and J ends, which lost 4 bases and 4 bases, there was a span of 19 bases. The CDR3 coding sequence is TGTGCCAGCAGTTCAATCTCGACAGGTTACGGCTATGGCTACACCTTC. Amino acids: CASSSISTGYGYGYTF.

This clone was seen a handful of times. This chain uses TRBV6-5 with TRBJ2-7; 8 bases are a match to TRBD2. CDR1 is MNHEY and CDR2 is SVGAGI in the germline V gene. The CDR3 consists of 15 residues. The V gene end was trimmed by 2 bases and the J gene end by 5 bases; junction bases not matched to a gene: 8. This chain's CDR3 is CASSYDLGTRDEQYF. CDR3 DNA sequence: TGTGCCAGCAGTTACGACCTCGGGACTAGAGACGAGCAGTACTTC.

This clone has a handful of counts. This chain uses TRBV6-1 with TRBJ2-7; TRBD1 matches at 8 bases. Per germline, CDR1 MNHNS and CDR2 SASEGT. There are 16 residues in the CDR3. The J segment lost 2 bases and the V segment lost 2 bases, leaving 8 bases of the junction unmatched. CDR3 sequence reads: CASSEKDRGWPYEQYF. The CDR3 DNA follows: TGTGCCAGCAGTGAAAAAGACAGGGGATGGCCCTACGAGCAGTACTTC.